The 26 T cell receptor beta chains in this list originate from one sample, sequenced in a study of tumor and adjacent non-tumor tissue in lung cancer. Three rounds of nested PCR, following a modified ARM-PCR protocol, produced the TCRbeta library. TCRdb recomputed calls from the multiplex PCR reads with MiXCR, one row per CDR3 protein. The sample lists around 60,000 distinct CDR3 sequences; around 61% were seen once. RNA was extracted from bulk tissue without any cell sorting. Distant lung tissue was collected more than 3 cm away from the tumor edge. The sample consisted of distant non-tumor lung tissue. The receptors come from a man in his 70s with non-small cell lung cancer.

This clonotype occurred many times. CDR3 in DNA: TGTGCCAGCAGCCCCGATGGGGGGCGGAATTCCGGGGAGCAGTTCTTC. Translating gives CASSPDGGRNSGEQFF. The genes are TRBV5-6 and TRBJ2-1, with D perhaps matching TRBD1 or TRBD2 (6 bases each). The germline V gene has CDR1 SGHDT and CDR2 YYEEEE. CDR3 size: 16 residues. V was shortened by 4 bases and J by 10 bases, with 24 bases between the two germline ends.

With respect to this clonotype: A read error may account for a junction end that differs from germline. In nucleotides, the CDR3 is TGTGCTAGTAGTGTCTCCGGGACAGGGTTAGCAGATACGCAGTATTTT. It encodes CASSVSGTGLADTQYF. The V gene is TRBV19, the J gene TRBJ2-3, with 9 bases that match TRBD1. Germline V lookup: CDR1 LNHDA, CDR2 SQIVND (reference sequence). The CDR3 has 16 amino acids.

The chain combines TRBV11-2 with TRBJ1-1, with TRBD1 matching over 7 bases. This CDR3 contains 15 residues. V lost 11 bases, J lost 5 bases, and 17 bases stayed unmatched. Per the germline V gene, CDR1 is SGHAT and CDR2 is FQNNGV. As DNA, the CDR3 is TGTGCCTGCAACCGAAAAGCGACAGGGACTACTGAAGCTTTCTTT. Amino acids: CACNRKATGTTEAFF.

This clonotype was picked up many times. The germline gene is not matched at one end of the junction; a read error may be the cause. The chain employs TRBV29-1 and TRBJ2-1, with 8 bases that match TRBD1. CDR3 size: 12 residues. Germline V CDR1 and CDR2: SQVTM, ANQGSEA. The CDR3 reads CSAGGSYNGQFF. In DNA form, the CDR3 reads TGCAGCGCAGGGGGCTCCTACAATGGGCAGTTCTTC.

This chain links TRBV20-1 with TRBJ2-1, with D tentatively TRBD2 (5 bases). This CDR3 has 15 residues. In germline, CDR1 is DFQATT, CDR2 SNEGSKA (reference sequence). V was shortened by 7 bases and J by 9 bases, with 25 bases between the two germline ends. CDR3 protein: CSGRRPSRILSEQFF. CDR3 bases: TGCAGTGGCCGAAGGCCTAGCAGGATCTTAAGTGAGCAGTTCTTC.

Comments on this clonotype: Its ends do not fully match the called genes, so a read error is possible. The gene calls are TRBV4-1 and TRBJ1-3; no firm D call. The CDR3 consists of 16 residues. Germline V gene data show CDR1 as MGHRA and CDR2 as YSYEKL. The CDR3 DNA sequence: TGCGCCAGCAGCCAAGTATACCCGATCTCTGGAAACACCATATGTTTT. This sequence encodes CASSQVYPISGNTICF.

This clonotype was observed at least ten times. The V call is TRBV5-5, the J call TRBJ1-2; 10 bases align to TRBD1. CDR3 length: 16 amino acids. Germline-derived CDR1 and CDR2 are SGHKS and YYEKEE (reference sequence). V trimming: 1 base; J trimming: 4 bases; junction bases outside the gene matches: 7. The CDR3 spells CASSLSPGQGPYGYTF. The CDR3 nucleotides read TGTGCCAGCAGCTTGAGTCCGGGACAGGGGCCCTATGGCTACACCTTC.

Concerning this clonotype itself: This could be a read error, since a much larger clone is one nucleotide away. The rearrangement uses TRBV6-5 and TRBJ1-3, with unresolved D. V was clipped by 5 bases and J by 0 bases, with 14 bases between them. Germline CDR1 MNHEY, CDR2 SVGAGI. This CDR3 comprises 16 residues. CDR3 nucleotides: TGTGCCAGCAGTCACCGGTCCGTAAACTCTGGAAACACCATATATTTT. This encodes CASSHRSVNSGNTIYF.

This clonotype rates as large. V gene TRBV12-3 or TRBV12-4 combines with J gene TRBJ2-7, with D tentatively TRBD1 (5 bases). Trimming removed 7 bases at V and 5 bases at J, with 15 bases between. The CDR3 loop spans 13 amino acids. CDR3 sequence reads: CASTYFREDEQYF. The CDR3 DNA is TGTGCCAGCACCTACTTCAGGGAAGACGAGCAGTACTTC.

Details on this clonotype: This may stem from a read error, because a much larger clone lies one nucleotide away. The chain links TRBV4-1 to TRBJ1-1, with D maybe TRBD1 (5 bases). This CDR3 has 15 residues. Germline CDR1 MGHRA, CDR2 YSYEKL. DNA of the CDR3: TGCGCCAGCAGCCAAGACAGGGTATGGGCCACTGAAACTTTCTTT. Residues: CASSQDRVWATETFF.

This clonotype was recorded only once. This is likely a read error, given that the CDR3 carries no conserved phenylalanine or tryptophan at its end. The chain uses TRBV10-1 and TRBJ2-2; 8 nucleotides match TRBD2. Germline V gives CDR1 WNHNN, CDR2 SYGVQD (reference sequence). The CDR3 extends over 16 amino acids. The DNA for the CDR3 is TGCGCCAGCAGTGAGACCTTGACTAGCGCCACCGGTGAGCTGTTTTCT. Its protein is CASSETLTSATGELFS.

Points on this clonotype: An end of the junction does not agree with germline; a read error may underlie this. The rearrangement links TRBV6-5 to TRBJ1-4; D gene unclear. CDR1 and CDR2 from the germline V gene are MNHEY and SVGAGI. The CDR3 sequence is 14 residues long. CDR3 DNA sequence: TGTGCCAGTAGTTCGTCTTGCGTGGGTGAAAAACTGTTTTTT. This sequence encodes CASSSSCVGEKLFF.

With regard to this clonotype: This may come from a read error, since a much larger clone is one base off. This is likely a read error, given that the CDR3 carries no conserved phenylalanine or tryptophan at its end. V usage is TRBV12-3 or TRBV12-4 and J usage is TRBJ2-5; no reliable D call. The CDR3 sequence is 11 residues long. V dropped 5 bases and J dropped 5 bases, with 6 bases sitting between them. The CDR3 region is CASSRSETQYL. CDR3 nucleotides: TGTGCCAGCAGTCGGTCGGAGACCCAGTACTTA.

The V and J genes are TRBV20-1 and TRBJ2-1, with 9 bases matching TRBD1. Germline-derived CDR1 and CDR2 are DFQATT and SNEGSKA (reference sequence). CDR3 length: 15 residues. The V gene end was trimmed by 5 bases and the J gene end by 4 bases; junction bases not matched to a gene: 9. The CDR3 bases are TGCAGTGCTTCCTCCGGACAGGGGACTTACAATGAGCAGTTCTTC. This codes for CSASSGQGTYNEQFF.

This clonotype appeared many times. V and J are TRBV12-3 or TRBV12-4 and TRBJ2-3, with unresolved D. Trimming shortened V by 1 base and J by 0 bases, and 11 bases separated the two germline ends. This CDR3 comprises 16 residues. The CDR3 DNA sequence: TGTGCCAGCAGTTTAGGGCAGACCGGTAGCACAGATACGCAGTATTTT. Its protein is CASSLGQTGSTDTQYF.

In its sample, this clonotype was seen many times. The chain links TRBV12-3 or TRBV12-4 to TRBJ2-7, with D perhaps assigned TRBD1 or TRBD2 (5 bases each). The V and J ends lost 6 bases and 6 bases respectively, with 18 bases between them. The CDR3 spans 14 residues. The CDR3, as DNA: TGTGCCAGCAGCTCCGGGACCTCCTGGAGCGAGCAGTACTTC. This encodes CASSSGTSWSEQYF.

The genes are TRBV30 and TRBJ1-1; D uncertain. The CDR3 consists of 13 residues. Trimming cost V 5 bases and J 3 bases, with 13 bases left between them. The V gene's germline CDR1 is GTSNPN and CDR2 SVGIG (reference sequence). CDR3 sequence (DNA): TGTGCCTGGGGGTCGAACTTGGACACTGAAGCTTTCTTT. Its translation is CAWGSNLDTEAFF.

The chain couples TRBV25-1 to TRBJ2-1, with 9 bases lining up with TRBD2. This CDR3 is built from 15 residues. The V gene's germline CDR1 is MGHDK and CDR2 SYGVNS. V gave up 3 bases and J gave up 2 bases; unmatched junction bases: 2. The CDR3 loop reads CASSETSGPYNEQFF. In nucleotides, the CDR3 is TGTGCCAGCAGTGAGACTAGCGGTCCCTACAATGAGCAGTTCTTC.

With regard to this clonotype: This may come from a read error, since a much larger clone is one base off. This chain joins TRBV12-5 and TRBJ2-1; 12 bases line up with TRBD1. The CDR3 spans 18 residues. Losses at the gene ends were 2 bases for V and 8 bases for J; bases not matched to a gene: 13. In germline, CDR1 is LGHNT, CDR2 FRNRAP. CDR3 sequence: CASGLIRSGQGAFYEQFF. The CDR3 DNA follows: TGTGCTAGTGGTTTGATACGGTCGGGACAGGGGGCGTTCTATGAGCAGTTCTTC.

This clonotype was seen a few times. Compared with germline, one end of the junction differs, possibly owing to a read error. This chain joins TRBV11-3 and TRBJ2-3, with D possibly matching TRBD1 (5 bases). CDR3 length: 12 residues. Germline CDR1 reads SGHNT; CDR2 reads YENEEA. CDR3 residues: CASGLRADMQYF. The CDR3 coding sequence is TGTGCCAGCGGCCTCAGGGCAGATATGCAGTATTTT. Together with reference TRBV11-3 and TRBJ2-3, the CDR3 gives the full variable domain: EAGVVQSPRYKIIEKKQPVAFWCNPISGHNTLYWYLQNLGQGPELLIRYENEEAVDDSQLPKDRFSAERLKGVDSTLKIQPAELGDSAVYLCASGLRADMQYFGPGTRLTVL.

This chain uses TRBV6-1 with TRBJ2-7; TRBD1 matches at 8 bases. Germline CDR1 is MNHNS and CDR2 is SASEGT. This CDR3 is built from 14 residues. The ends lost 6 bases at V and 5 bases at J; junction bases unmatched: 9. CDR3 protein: CASRGTGPRDEQYF. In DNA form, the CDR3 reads TGTGCCAGCAGGGGGACAGGACCTAGGGACGAGCAGTACTTC.

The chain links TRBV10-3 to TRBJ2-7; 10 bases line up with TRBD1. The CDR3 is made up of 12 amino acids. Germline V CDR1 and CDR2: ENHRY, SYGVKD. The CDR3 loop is CVTGQGMHEQYF. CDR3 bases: TGTGTCACGGGACAGGGGATGCACGAGCAGTACTTC.

The CDR3 sequence is CASGTAATNKKLFF. The CDR3 region has the DNA TGTGCCAGCGGTACAGCCGCAACTAATAAGAAACTGTTTTTT. The chain uses TRBV28 and TRBJ1-4; D is undetermined. Trimming stripped 8 bases from V and 11 bases from J, with 21 bases between. CDR3 length: 14 amino acids. Germline assignment: CDR1 MDHEN and CDR2 SYDVKM.

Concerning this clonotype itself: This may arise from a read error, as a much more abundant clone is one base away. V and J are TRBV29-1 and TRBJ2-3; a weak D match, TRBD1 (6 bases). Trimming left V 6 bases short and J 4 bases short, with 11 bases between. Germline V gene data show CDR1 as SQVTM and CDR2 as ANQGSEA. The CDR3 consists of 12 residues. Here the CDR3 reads CSVDRWADTQYF. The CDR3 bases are TGCAGCGTCGACAGGTGGGCAGATACGCAGTATTTT.

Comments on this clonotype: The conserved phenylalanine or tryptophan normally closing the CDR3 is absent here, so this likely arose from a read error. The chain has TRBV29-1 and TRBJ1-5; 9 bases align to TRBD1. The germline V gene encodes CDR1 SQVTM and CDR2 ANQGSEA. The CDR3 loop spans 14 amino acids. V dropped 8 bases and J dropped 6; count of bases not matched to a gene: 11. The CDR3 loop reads CSTLTGGGGQPQHY. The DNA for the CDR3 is TGCAGCACCTTAACAGGGGGCGGCGGTCAGCCCCAGCATTAT.

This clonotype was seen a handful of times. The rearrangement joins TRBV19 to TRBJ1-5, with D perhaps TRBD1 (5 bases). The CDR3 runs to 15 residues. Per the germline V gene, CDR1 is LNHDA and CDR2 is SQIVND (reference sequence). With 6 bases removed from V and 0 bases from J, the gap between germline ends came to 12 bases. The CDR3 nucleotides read TGTGCCAGTAGCCGGACAACCGATAGCAATCAGCCCCAGCATTTT. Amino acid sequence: CASSRTTDSNQPQHF.